This entry describes one T cell receptor (beta chain). Its target is unknown. This CDR3 has 15 amino acids. Looked up from germline, CDR1 is SGHRS and CDR2 is YFSETQ. Trimming took 0 bases from V and 8 from J; bases not matched to a gene: 8. These data originate in a study of T-cell memory formation after mild COVID-19. Study-wide findings and caveats: Several responding clones turned up in pre-infection memory, indicating that cross-reactive memory may have taken part.

TCRdb passed the 5' RACE reads through MiXCR, listing each CDR3 protein once. Among about 110,000 distinct CDR3 sequences listed, over 10% were seen once. Material for sequencing was PBMCs or a T cell subset sorted from them (not recorded which). The receptor was derived from an adult woman who had mild COVID-19 (a few samples of this study predate the infection). Cell type and time point are not known. This rearrangement joins TRBV5-1 to TRBJ2-1; 7 bases align to TRBD2. The CDR3 region is CASSLAAGVEYEQFF. The CDR3 nucleotides are TGCGCCAGCAGCTTGGCCGCGGGGGTGGAGTATGAGCAGTTCTTC.